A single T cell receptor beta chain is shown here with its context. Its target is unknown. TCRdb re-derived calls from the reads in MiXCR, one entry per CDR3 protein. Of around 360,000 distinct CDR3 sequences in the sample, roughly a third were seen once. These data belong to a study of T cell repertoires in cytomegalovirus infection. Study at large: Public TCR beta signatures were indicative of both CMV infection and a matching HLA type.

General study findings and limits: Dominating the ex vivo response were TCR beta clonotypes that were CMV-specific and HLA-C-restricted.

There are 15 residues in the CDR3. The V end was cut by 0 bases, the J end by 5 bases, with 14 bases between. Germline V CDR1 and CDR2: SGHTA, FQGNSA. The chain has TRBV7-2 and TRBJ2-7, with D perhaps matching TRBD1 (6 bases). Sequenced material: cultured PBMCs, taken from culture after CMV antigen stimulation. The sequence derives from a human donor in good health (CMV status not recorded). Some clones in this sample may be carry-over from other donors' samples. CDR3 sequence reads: CASSLARTVYHEQYF. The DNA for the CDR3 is TGTGCCAGCAGCTTAGCCCGGACAGTTTACCACGAGCAGTACTTC.